The entry below describes one T cell receptor beta chain. Its recognized antigen is unknown. Base qualities are not recorded, but no much larger clone differs from it by a single base. The data are from a study of blood T cell repertoires in COVID-19 (dated by TCRdb to about 2020). About the full investigation: The collaborator samples originated in the United States, Italy and Spain and spanned the acute and convalescent phases of COVID-19. The sample metadata nearly always contained a de-identified subject ID, COVID-19 status, age in years and sex. The repertoires were released in a freely available public database meant as a resource for research on the immune response to SARS-CoV-2. The dataset comprised deeply sampled blood TCRbeta repertoires from subjects exposed to, actively infected with, or recovered from COVID-19. Where available, HLA class I and class II types were taken from metadata supplied by the sample provider and were not determined by assay-based typing. The material from the prospective study consisted of cDNA or gDNA derived from T cells, B-cell-depleted T cells, or PBMCs. Samples came from the ongoing ImmuneRACE study (first 160 participants) plus 1,254 subjects from 6 global collaborators.

TCRbeta CDR3 regions were amplified from genomic DNA using the immunoSEQ Assay, a bias-controlled multiplex PCR. As for how the authors treated the data: Within the assay, amplification of reference gene primers was used to estimate how many nucleated cells each sample contained. To quantify the absolute abundance of each unique TCRbeta CDR3 rearrangement, sequence reads were collapsed and filtered. For each sample, productive Simpson clonality was calculated by taking the square root of Simpson's diversity index across productive rearrangements. TCRdb retrieved this table from immuneACCESS and kept in-frame rearrangements only. Not all clones are present; in checked studies, unresolved V genes account for under half, and no reason is known for the remainder. The V and J calls and clone size are taken from that table; D and trimming were inferred from the DNA. This sample has roughly 50,000 clones in its table, and 89% of those were observed once. Together, the top ten hold over 11% of the sample.

The collaborating institutions used their own protocols to collect whole blood in K2EDTA tubes. For TCRbeta analysis, collaborators shipped samples in one of three forms: frozen whole blood, isolated PBMCs, or DNA extracted from either of those sample types. Broader findings and caveats from the paper: The quantity of clinical and demographic metadata differed by source and by participant and was supplied without curation.

This receptor was taken from an older woman with active COVID-19. The sequenced sample was peripheral blood.

DNA sequence: TGCGCCAGCAGCTTGGAGCAGGGATGGGATGGGGCCAACGTCCTGACTTTC. It codes for CASSLEQGWDGANVLTF. The chain uses TRBV5-1 and TRBJ2-6; TRBD1 is a weak D gene call, 5 bases matching. V and J are truncated by 0 bases and 3 bases respectively, leaving an intervening sequence of 13 bases. The CDR3, cysteine through phenylalanine, is 17 amino acids long. Only the CDR3 part of the read is kept: 51 bases, read in frame from the first base. The germline V gene supplies CDR1 SGHRS and CDR2 YFSETQ.